Shown below are 4 T cell receptor beta chains from a single sample sequenced in a study of spatial heterogeneity in lung cancer (dated by TCRdb to between 2019 and 2020). Their antigens remain unidentified. Library method: 5' RACE. Sequencing was performed on a NextSeq 500. The public reads were quality trimmed at Q25 with fastp and then assembled into clones with MiXCR by TCRdb, keeping productive beta chains. A single entry per CDR3 protein holds the most common genes and DNA from its merged rows. In all, the sample holds 20,000 to 25,000 distinct CDR3 sequences, and around 6.6% of those were seen once. In total, the top ten clones hold 10% to 13% of the sample. General conclusions and limits of the study: A correlation was observed between the number of expanded intratumoral alpha and beta TCRs and the tumor nonsynonymous mutation count.

The time point label, as the study defines it: sample taken at primary tumor resection. Sample: lung tumor tissue, taken at surgery. The receptors derive from a male donor with early-stage non-small cell lung cancer.

This clonotype was recorded at least ten times. The genes are TRBV7-2 and TRBJ1-5, with a possible D match to TRBD1 (6 bases). The CDR3 is 14 residues long. Germline V gene sequence: CDR1 SGHTA, CDR2 FQGNSA. The V end was cut by 2 bases, the J end by 6 bases, with 11 bases between. The CDR3 is CASSLQQGGQPQHF. The CDR3 nucleotides read TGTGCCAGCAGCTTACAACAGGGAGGTCAGCCCCAGCATTTT.

A few counts support this clonotype. The rearrangement uses TRBV7-2 and TRBJ2-2; TRBD1 matches 8 bases. The V segment lost 6 bases and the J segment 4 bases; nucleotides outside the gene matches: 7. This CDR3 region has 15 residues. Germline V gene data show CDR1 as SGHTA and CDR2 as FQGNSA. The CDR3 bases are TGTGCCAGCAGTACTTTCACAGGGGGCACCGGGGAGCTGTTTTTT. Its translation is CASSTFTGGTGELFF.

The rearrangement uses TRBV19 and TRBJ2-5; no clear D. Germline V gene lookup returns CDR1 LNHDA and CDR2 SQIVND (reference sequence). V lost 4 bases and J 2 bases, leaving 8 bases between the germline ends. CDR3 length equals 13 residues. CDR3 sequence reads: CASSKLDQETQYF. The CDR3 DNA is TGTGCCAGTAGTAAGCTAGATCAAGAGACCCAGTACTTC.

The chain uses TRBV7-2 and TRBJ2-1; TRBD1 aligns across 10 bases. V trimming: 3 bases; J trimming: 7 bases; junction bases outside the gene matches: 9. The length of the CDR3 is 16 residues. Per the germline V gene, CDR1 is SGHTA and CDR2 is FQGNSA. Here the CDR3 reads CASSFVGTGERNEQFF. DNA of the CDR3: TGTGCCAGCAGCTTCGTAGGGACAGGGGAGAGGAATGAGCAGTTCTTC.